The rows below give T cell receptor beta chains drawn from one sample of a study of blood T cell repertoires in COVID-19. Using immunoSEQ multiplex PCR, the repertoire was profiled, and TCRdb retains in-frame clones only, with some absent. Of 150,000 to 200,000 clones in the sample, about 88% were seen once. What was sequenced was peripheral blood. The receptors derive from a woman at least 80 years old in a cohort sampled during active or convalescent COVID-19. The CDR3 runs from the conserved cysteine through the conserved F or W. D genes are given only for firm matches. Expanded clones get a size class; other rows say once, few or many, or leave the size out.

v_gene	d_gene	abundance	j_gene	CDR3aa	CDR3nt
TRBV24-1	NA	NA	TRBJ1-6	CATSAGANNSPLHF	TGTGCCACCAGTGCTGGTGCGAACAATTCACCCCTCCACTTT
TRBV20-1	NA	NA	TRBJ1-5	CSASLLGSNQPQHF	TGCAGTGCTAGTCTCCTCGGTAGCAATCAGCCCCAGCATTTT
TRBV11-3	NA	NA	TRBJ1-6	CASSLSGVNNSPLHF	TGTGCCAGCAGCTTATCAGGGGTTAATAATTCACCCCTCCACTTT
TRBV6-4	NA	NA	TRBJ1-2	CASSSGGHGYTF	TGTGCCAGCAGTTCGGGCGGGCATGGCTACACCTTC
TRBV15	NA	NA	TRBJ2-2	CATSRVTNTGELFF	TGTGCCACCAGCAGAGTAACGAACACCGGGGAGCTGTTTTTT
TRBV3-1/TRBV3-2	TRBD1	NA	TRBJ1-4	CASSLTGTGRGKLFF	TGTGCCAGCAGCCTCACGGGGACAGGGAGGGGAAAACTGTTTTTT
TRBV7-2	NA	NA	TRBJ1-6	CASSLAPTNNSPLHF	TGTGCCAGCAGCTTAGCGCCGACAAATAATTCACCCCTCCACTTT
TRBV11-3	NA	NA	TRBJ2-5	CASSPPTWWGQQETQYF	TGTGCCAGCAGCCCACCTACCTGGTGGGGGCAACAAGAGACCCAGTACTTC
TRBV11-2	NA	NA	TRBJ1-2	CASSLLRGGPPYGYTF	TGTGCCAGCAGCTTACTACGGGGAGGCCCTCCGTATGGCTACACCTTC
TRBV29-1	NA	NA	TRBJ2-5	CSVERGYETQYF	TGCAGCGTTGAAAGGGGTTATGAGACCCAGTACTTC
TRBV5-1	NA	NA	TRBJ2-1	CASSLYGSRSSYNEQFF	TGCGCCAGCAGCTTGTATGGGTCCCGGAGCTCCTACAATGAGCAGTTCTTC
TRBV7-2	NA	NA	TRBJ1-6	CASSLDQGIVSPLHF	TGTGCCAGCAGCTTAGACCAGGGGATTGTATCACCCCTCCACTTT
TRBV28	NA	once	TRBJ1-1	CASSLAGRDTEAFF	TGTGCCAGCAGTTTAGCTGGGAGGGACACTGAAGCTTTCTTT
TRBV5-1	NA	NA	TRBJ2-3	CASSTGGQSTDTQYF	TGCGCCAGCAGCACGGGTGGTCAAAGCACAGATACGCAGTATTTT
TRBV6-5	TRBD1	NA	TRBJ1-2	CASRATGGPPLGYTF	TGTGCCAGCAGAGCCACAGGGGGCCCTCCGCTTGGGTACACCTTC
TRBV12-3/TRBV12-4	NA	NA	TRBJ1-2	CASSLSGGSGYTF	TGTGCCAGCAGTTTAAGTGGAGGATCTGGCTACACCTTC
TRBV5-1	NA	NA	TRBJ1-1	CASRNRVAFF	TGCGCCAGCAGAAACAGGGTCGCTTTCTTT
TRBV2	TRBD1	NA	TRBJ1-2	CASSGGIVDRVNGYTF	TGTGCCAGCAGTGGAGGTATTGTCGACAGGGTGAATGGCTACACCTTC
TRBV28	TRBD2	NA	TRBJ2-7	CASSLVAWASGDYEQYF	TGTGCCAGCAGTTTAGTGGCATGGGCTAGCGGGGATTACGAGCAGTACTTC
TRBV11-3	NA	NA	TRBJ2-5	CATTKTETQYF	TGTGCCACCACAAAGACTGAGACCCAGTACTTC
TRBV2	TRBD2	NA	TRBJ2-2	CASSVGAGGQYTNTGELFF	TGTGCCAGCAGTGTGGGTGCGGGAGGACAGTACACGAACACCGGGGAGCTGTTTTTT
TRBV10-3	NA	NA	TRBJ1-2	CAISDNRNYGYTF	TGTGCCATCAGTGACAACAGAAACTATGGCTACACCTTC
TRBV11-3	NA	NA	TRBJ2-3	CASKGGSVTDTQYF	TGTGCCAGCAAGGGGGGGTCGGTCACAGATACGCAGTATTTT
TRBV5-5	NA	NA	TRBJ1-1	CASSSPLGAVNTEAFF	TGTGCCAGCAGCTCCCCTCTTGGGGCAGTGAACACTGAAGCTTTCTTT
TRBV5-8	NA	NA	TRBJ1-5	CASSSVVSQPQHF	TGTGCCAGCAGCTCGGTTGTGAGTCAGCCCCAGCATTTT
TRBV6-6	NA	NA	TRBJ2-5	CASIVGAGGSTQYF	TGTGCCAGCATTGTGGGGGCTGGGGGATCGACCCAGTACTTC
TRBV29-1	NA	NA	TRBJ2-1	CSAGRGSSYNEQFF	TGCAGCGCGGGACGGGGAAGCTCCTACAATGAGCAGTTCTTC
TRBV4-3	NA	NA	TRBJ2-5	CASSQDQRTAKLQETQYF	TGCGCCAGCAGCCAAGACCAGAGGACAGCAAAACTCCAAGAGACCCAGTACTTC
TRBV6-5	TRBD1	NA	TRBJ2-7	CASRPRTGSYEQYF	TGTGCCAGCAGGCCCCGGACAGGATCCTACGAGCAGTACTTC
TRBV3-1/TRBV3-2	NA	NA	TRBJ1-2	CASTGQGRDGYTF	TGTGCCAGCACTGGCCAGGGTCGAGATGGCTACACCTTC
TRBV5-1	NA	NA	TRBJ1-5	CASSFGQGDQPQHF	TGCGCCAGCAGCTTCGGTCAGGGTGATCAGCCCCAGCATTTT